This is a list of T cell receptor beta chains from one sample in a study of T cells after yellow fever vaccination. Each CDR3 protein is one row after TCRdb ran MiXCR on the 5' RACE reads. The profile shows approximately 260,000 distinct CDR3 sequences, 10% to 15% of them singletons. The sample was CD4+ T cells sorted from PBMCs, taken 45 days after the yellow fever booster vaccination. These receptors all come from a man aged 25 to 45 who received the YFV17D yellow fever vaccine. CDR3s include the opening cysteine and the closing phenylalanine or tryptophan. A D gene is named only where the DNA matches it firmly. Not every row has a clone size; where given, it reads once, few, many or a size class.

v_call: TRBV30; j_call: TRBJ2-2; clone_size: few; cdr3_length: 15; d_call: .; cdr3_aa: CACFRGPANTGELFF; cdr3_nt: TGTGCCTGCTTCAGGGGACCAGCGAACACCGGGGAGCTGTTTTTT
v_call: TRBV5-5; j_call: TRBJ2-3; clone_size: many; cdr3_length: 16; d_call: TRBD2; cdr3_aa: CASSLGQREELDTQYF; cdr3_nt: TGTGCCAGCAGCTTGGGCCAGCGGGAGGAACTAGATACGCAGTATTTT
v_call: TRBV20-1; j_call: TRBJ2-5; clone_size: few; cdr3_length: 13; d_call: .; cdr3_aa: CSARGAFGETQYF; cdr3_nt: TGCAGTGCTAGAGGGGCCTTTGGGGAGACCCAGTACTTC
v_call: TRBV29-1; j_call: TRBJ1-2; clone_size: many; cdr3_length: 12; d_call: .; cdr3_aa: CSVSDSGNGYTF; cdr3_nt: TGCAGCGTCTCCGACAGCGGTAATGGCTACACCTTC
v_call: TRBV6-1; j_call: TRBJ2-1; clone_size: few; cdr3_length: 15; d_call: TRBD1; cdr3_aa: CASSPMDRARDEQFF; cdr3_nt: TGTGCCAGCAGTCCCATGGACAGGGCCCGGGATGAGCAGTTCTTC
v_call: TRBV12-3/TRBV12-4; j_call: TRBJ2-2; clone_size: few; cdr3_length: 14; d_call: TRBD1; cdr3_aa: CASTGTGGTGELFF; cdr3_nt: TGTGCCAGCACCGGGACAGGGGGCACCGGGGAGCTGTTTTTT
v_call: TRBV29-1; j_call: TRBJ1-2; clone_size: .; cdr3_length: 12; d_call: .; cdr3_aa: CSEGGVNYGYTF; cdr3_nt: TGCAGCGAAGGCGGGGTAAACTATGGCTACACCTTC
v_call: TRBV28; j_call: TRBJ2-7; clone_size: many; cdr3_length: 15; d_call: TRBD1; cdr3_aa: CASSYLDREVYEQYF; cdr3_nt: TGTGCCAGCAGTTACCTGGACAGGGAAGTCTACGAGCAGTACTTC
v_call: TRBV20-1; j_call: TRBJ2-3; clone_size: .; cdr3_length: 14; d_call: TRBD2; cdr3_aa: CSASSGGSTDTQYF; cdr3_nt: TGCAGTGCTTCTAGCGGGGGCAGCACAGATACGCAGTATTTT
v_call: TRBV6-2/TRBV6-3; j_call: TRBJ2-4; clone_size: .; cdr3_length: 13; d_call: .; cdr3_aa: CASTRDGKNIQYF; cdr3_nt: TGTGCCAGCACGCGGGACGGAAAAAACATTCAGTACTTC
v_call: TRBV20-1; j_call: TRBJ1-5; clone_size: few; cdr3_length: 13; d_call: .; cdr3_aa: CSASLGINQPQHF; cdr3_nt: TGCAGTGCCTCGCTAGGTATCAATCAGCCCCAGCATTTT
v_call: TRBV7-2; j_call: TRBJ2-7; clone_size: .; cdr3_length: 13; d_call: .; cdr3_aa: CASSLGVRNEQYF; cdr3_nt: TGTGCCAGCAGCTTAGGAGTACGGAACGAGCAGTACTTC
v_call: TRBV25-1; j_call: TRBJ2-5; clone_size: few; cdr3_length: 14; d_call: TRBD1; cdr3_aa: CASSVTGAQETQYF; cdr3_nt: TGTGCCAGCAGTGTGACAGGGGCGCAAGAGACCCAGTACTTC
v_call: TRBV10-2; j_call: TRBJ2-3; clone_size: few; cdr3_length: 17; d_call: .; cdr3_aa: CASSELDSLSSTDTQYF; cdr3_nt: TGCGCCAGCAGTGAGTTGGATTCTCTCTCTAGCACAGATACGCAGTATTTT
v_call: TRBV12-3/TRBV12-4; j_call: TRBJ2-2; clone_size: few; cdr3_length: 14; d_call: .; cdr3_aa: CASSKDGTTGELFF; cdr3_nt: TGTGCCAGCAGTAAGGACGGAACCACCGGGGAGCTGTTTTTT
v_call: TRBV28; j_call: TRBJ2-6; clone_size: few; cdr3_length: 17; d_call: .; cdr3_aa: CASSPYPTDSGANVLTF; cdr3_nt: TGTGCCAGCAGCCCATACCCTACAGACTCTGGGGCCAACGTCCTGACTTTC
v_call: TRBV28; j_call: TRBJ2-7; clone_size: .; cdr3_length: 12; d_call: TRBD1; cdr3_aa: CASAGTGYEQYF; cdr3_nt: TGTGCCAGCGCTGGGACAGGATACGAGCAGTACTTC
v_call: TRBV20-1; j_call: TRBJ2-7; clone_size: few; cdr3_length: 11; d_call: .; cdr3_aa: CSARDLGEQYF; cdr3_nt: TGCAGTGCTAGAGATCTTGGGGAGCAGTACTTC
v_call: TRBV9; j_call: TRBJ2-7; clone_size: .; cdr3_length: 15; d_call: TRBD2; cdr3_aa: CASSVDAGGTYEQYF; cdr3_nt: TGTGCCAGCAGCGTAGATGCGGGAGGGACCTACGAGCAGTACTTC
v_call: TRBV7-2; j_call: TRBJ1-2; clone_size: few; cdr3_length: 15; d_call: .; cdr3_aa: CASRRGGLGDYGYTF; cdr3_nt: TGTGCCAGCAGGCGGGGAGGATTGGGAGACTATGGCTACACCTTC
v_call: TRBV6-2/TRBV6-3; j_call: TRBJ1-2; clone_size: many; cdr3_length: 13; d_call: .; cdr3_aa: CASSYLGQYGYTF; cdr3_nt: TGTGCCAGCAGTTACCTCGGACAGTATGGCTACACCTTC
v_call: TRBV7-2; j_call: TRBJ2-1; clone_size: few; cdr3_length: 13; d_call: TRBD2; cdr3_aa: CASSPHRGREVFF; cdr3_nt: TGTGCCAGCAGCCCTCATCGCGGGAGGGAGGTGTTCTTC
v_call: TRBV2; j_call: TRBJ1-5; clone_size: .; cdr3_length: 13; d_call: .; cdr3_aa: CASSGGVGQPQHF; cdr3_nt: TGTGCCAGCAGTGGAGGGGTTGGGCAGCCCCAGCATTTT
v_call: TRBV5-6; j_call: TRBJ2-2; clone_size: .; cdr3_length: 15; d_call: TRBD1; cdr3_aa: CASSFRDRGTGELFF; cdr3_nt: TGTGCCAGCAGCTTCAGGGACAGGGGCACCGGGGAGCTGTTTTTT
v_call: TRBV2; j_call: TRBJ2-7; clone_size: few; cdr3_length: 15; d_call: TRBD2; cdr3_aa: CASRMTSGSSYEQYF; cdr3_nt: TGTGCCAGCAGAATGACTAGCGGGAGTTCCTACGAGCAGTACTTC
v_call: TRBV10-3; j_call: TRBJ1-2; clone_size: .; cdr3_length: 13; d_call: .; cdr3_aa: CAISEKGGYGYTF; cdr3_nt: TGTGCCATCAGTGAAAAGGGGGGCTATGGCTACACCTTC
v_call: TRBV12-3/TRBV12-4; j_call: TRBJ1-5; clone_size: .; cdr3_length: 14; d_call: TRBD1; cdr3_aa: CASSYTGGGQPQHF; cdr3_nt: TGTGCCAGCAGTTACACAGGGGGCGGTCAGCCCCAGCATTTT
v_call: TRBV4-2; j_call: TRBJ2-7; clone_size: many; cdr3_length: 16; d_call: TRBD2; cdr3_aa: CASSQDRTSGTYEQYF; cdr3_nt: TGTGCCAGCAGCCAAGATAGGACTAGCGGTACCTACGAGCAGTACTTC
v_call: TRBV10-3; j_call: TRBJ2-3; clone_size: few; cdr3_length: 13; d_call: TRBD2; cdr3_aa: CATGTTNKDTQYF; cdr3_nt: TGTGCCACCGGGACTACCAATAAAGATACGCAGTATTTT
v_call: TRBV10-3; j_call: TRBJ2-7; clone_size: many; cdr3_length: 15; d_call: TRBD1; cdr3_aa: CAISESGQQNYEQYF; cdr3_nt: TGTGCCATCAGTGAGTCGGGACAGCAAAACTACGAGCAGTACTTC
v_call: TRBV15; j_call: TRBJ2-5; clone_size: few; cdr3_length: 17; d_call: TRBD2; cdr3_aa: CATSRVLRGRGGETQYF; cdr3_nt: TGTGCCACCAGCAGAGTTTTACGCGGGAGGGGGGGCGAGACCCAGTACTTC
v_call: TRBV5-1; j_call: TRBJ2-7; clone_size: few; cdr3_length: 14; d_call: .; cdr3_aa: CASSLGGRPYEQYF; cdr3_nt: TGCGCCAGCAGCTTGGGGGGCCGTCCCTACGAGCAGTACTTC
v_call: TRBV29-1; j_call: TRBJ2-5; clone_size: few; cdr3_length: 13; d_call: .; cdr3_aa: CSVVIPGEETQYF; cdr3_nt: TGCAGCGTTGTAATCCCAGGGGAAGAGACCCAGTACTTC
v_call: TRBV28; j_call: TRBJ2-1; clone_size: .; cdr3_length: 20; d_call: .; cdr3_aa: CATHRPRTPRLGQTYNEQFF; cdr3_nt: TGTGCCACCCATCGGCCGAGGACACCCCGGCTGGGGCAAACATACAATGAGCAGTTCTTC
v_call: TRBV20-1; j_call: TRBJ2-3; clone_size: .; cdr3_length: 14; d_call: .; cdr3_aa: CSASPGRIADTQYF; cdr3_nt: TGCAGTGCCAGCCCAGGGAGGATCGCAGATACGCAGTATTTT
v_call: TRBV20-1; j_call: TRBJ1-5; clone_size: .; cdr3_length: 15; d_call: .; cdr3_aa: CSARETGSANQPQHF; cdr3_nt: TGCAGTGCTAGAGAAACAGGATCTGCCAATCAGCCCCAGCATTTT
v_call: TRBV5-1; j_call: TRBJ2-7; clone_size: few; cdr3_length: 14; d_call: TRBD2; cdr3_aa: CASSPSGISYEQYF; cdr3_nt: TGCGCCAGCAGCCCTAGCGGGATTTCCTACGAGCAGTACTTC
v_call: TRBV7-8; j_call: TRBJ1-6; clone_size: few; cdr3_length: 14; d_call: .; cdr3_aa: CASSLEGINSPLHF; cdr3_nt: TGTGCCAGCAGCTTAGAAGGGATCAACTCACCCCTCCACTTT
v_call: TRBV5-1; j_call: TRBJ2-7; clone_size: few; cdr3_length: 15; d_call: TRBD2; cdr3_aa: CASSLGAGETYEQYF; cdr3_nt: TGCGCCAGCAGCTTGGGGGCGGGAGAGACCTACGAGCAGTACTTC
v_call: TRBV7-3; j_call: TRBJ2-1; clone_size: .; cdr3_length: 15; d_call: TRBD1; cdr3_aa: CASSTGTGVFNEQFF; cdr3_nt: TGTGCCAGCAGTACCGGGACAGGGGTATTCAATGAGCAGTTCTTC
v_call: TRBV18; j_call: TRBJ1-2; clone_size: few; cdr3_length: 17; d_call: TRBD1; cdr3_aa: CASSPTGMGQRPYGYTF; cdr3_nt: TGTGCCAGCTCACCAACGGGAATGGGACAGCGACCATATGGCTACACCTTC
v_call: TRBV14; j_call: TRBJ2-7; clone_size: few; cdr3_length: 14; d_call: .; cdr3_aa: CASSRGRDTYEQYF; cdr3_nt: TGTGCCAGCAGCCGGGGCAGGGATACCTACGAGCAGTACTTC
v_call: TRBV9; j_call: TRBJ2-5; clone_size: .; cdr3_length: 14; d_call: .; cdr3_aa: CASSTGAGGETQYF; cdr3_nt: TGTGCCAGCAGCACCGGGGCCGGCGGGGAGACCCAGTACTTC
v_call: TRBV6-1; j_call: TRBJ2-1; clone_size: .; cdr3_length: 14; d_call: .; cdr3_aa: CASSRREIKDEQFF; cdr3_nt: TGTGCCAGCAGTCGTCGGGAGATCAAAGATGAGCAGTTCTTC
v_call: TRBV6-6; j_call: TRBJ2-1; clone_size: few; cdr3_length: 13; d_call: .; cdr3_aa: CASAGLGLNEQFF; cdr3_nt: TGTGCCAGCGCGGGATTAGGCCTGAATGAGCAGTTCTTC
v_call: TRBV7-2; j_call: TRBJ2-7; clone_size: few; cdr3_length: 15; d_call: TRBD2; cdr3_aa: CASSFASGRTYEQYF; cdr3_nt: TGTGCCAGCAGCTTCGCTAGCGGGAGGACATACGAGCAGTACTTC